The 27 T cell receptor beta chains listed next were all sequenced from one sample in a study of breast tumors, draining lymph nodes, adjacent tissues. Breast cancer patients provided tissue from their axillary draining lymph nodes. TCRdb analysed the multiplex PCR reads with MiXCR anew, one entry per CDR3 protein. Of some 85,000 distinct CDR3 sequences listed, approximately 28% are singletons. Sequencing was done on a sample of axillary lymph node tissue. The receptor source for this set is a female donor with breast cancer. Some clones in this sample may be carry-over from other donors' samples.

This clonotype appeared many times. The chain links TRBV5-1 to TRBJ2-2, with 7 bases aligning to TRBD1. This CDR3 comprises 17 residues. After removal of 0 bases from V and 1 base from J, the junction contained 6 bases not matched to a gene. The germline gives CDR1 SGHRS, CDR2 YFSETQ. The CDR3 loop reads CASSLALRTGNTGELFF. The CDR3 DNA follows: TGCGCCAGCAGCTTGGCCCTCCGGACAGGGAACACCGGGGAGCTGTTTTTT.

This clonotype appeared many times. The CDR3 bases are TGTGCCAGCAGTTACTCGAACGGCCTCTACAATGAGCAGTTCTTC. It yields the protein CASSYSNGLYNEQFF. The chain combines TRBV6-2 or TRBV6-3 with TRBJ2-1; D gene ambiguous. This CDR3 comprises 15 residues. The germline V and J ends were trimmed by 0 bases and 3 bases, with 9 bases remaining between them. In germline, CDR1 is MNHEY, CDR2 SVGEGT.

This clonotype was counted ten times or more. This chain uses TRBV27 with TRBJ2-7, with 8 nucleotides matching TRBD1. V dropped 3 bases and J dropped 3; count of bases not matched to a gene: 4. Germline CDR1 reads MNHEY; CDR2 reads SMNVEV (reference sequence). This CDR3 region has 14 residues. CDR3 DNA sequence: TGTGCCAGCAGTTTGCAGGGGGCCTTCTACGAGCAGTACTTC. Its protein is CASSLQGAFYEQYF.

This clonotype has at least ten counts. V gene TRBV18 combines with J gene TRBJ2-1, with 9 bases matching TRBD2. Germline V lookup: CDR1 KGHSH, CDR2 LQKENI. V shed 5 bases, J shed 10 bases, and the junction held 6 bases outside the gene matches. The CDR3 has 13 residues. CDR3 region: CASSNSGRPEQFF. The DNA of the CDR3 is TGTGCCAGCTCAAACAGCGGGAGGCCAGAGCAGTTCTTC.

Details on this clonotype: This could be a read error, since a much larger clone is one nucleotide away. V usage is TRBV7-7 and J usage is TRBJ2-1, with TRBD2 matching over 8 bases. The CDR3 runs to 15 residues. Germline V CDR1 and CDR2: SSHAT, FNYEAQ (reference sequence). CDR3 region: CASSLIAGSINGQFF. The CDR3 DNA follows: TGTGCCAGCAGCTTAATAGCGGGGTCAATCAATGGGCAGTTCTTC.

Of note for this clonotype: A read error may explain this, as a much larger clone is one base away. The rearrangement links TRBV6-5 to TRBJ2-2; TRBD2 matches at 11 bases. Germline CDR1 reads MNHEY; CDR2 reads SVGAGI. The CDR3 contains 15 residues. The CDR3 DNA sequence: TGTGCCAGCAGTACTAGCGGGAGATTGGGAGGGGGGCTGTTTTTT. It translates to CASSTSGRLGGGLFF.

This clonotype came up many times. This chain links TRBV7-2 with TRBJ2-1; 12 bases map to TRBD2. The CDR3 contains 15 residues. Trimming cost V 3 bases and J 6 bases; bases outside gene matches: 3. Germline V gene sequence: CDR1 SGHTA, CDR2 FQGNSA. CDR3 DNA sequence: TGTGCCAGCAGCTTGACTAGCGGGAGACTCAATGAGCAGTTCTTC. Its protein is CASSLTSGRLNEQFF.

This clonotype was observed a few times. The J gene is TRBJ2-7, the V gene TRBV20-1, with 9 bases identical to TRBD2. This CDR3 spans 17 amino acids. V shed 1 base, J shed 4 bases, and the junction held 14 bases outside the gene matches. The germline V gene encodes CDR1 DFQATT and CDR2 SNEGSKA (reference sequence). The CDR3 bases are TGCAGTGCTAGAGGGCGGGGTGGCGGGAGGGTAACATACGAGCAGTACTTC. Its translation is CSARGRGGGRVTYEQYF.

This clonotype was observed many times. The CDR3: CASSSPGLQETQYF. The CDR3 nucleotides are TGTGCCAGTAGCTCACCGGGGCTACAAGAGACCCAGTACTTC. The gene calls are TRBV19 and TRBJ2-5; tentatively, D is TRBD1 or TRBD2 (5 bases each). CDR3 size: 14 residues. Germline loops: CDR1 LNHDA, CDR2 SQIVND (reference sequence). With 6 bases removed from V and 2 bases from J, the gap between germline ends came to 13 bases.

This clonotype was counted at least ten times. V and J are TRBV2 and TRBJ2-7; TRBD1 is a possible D gene (6 bases). The CDR3 covers 12 residues. CDR1 and CDR2 from the germline V gene are SNHLY and FYNNEI. With 9 bases removed from V and 2 bases from J, the gap between germline ends came to 11 bases. The CDR3 sequence: CASTGTAYEQYF. CDR3 coding DNA: TGTGCCAGTACAGGGACGGCCTACGAGCAGTACTTC.

This clonotype came up a few times. V gene TRBV12-3 or TRBV12-4 combines with J gene TRBJ1-4; 7 nucleotides align to TRBD1. V dropped 6 bases and J dropped 4; count of bases not matched to a gene: 5. The CDR3 runs 14 residues. The CDR3 loop reads CASSTGAFNEKLFF. The DNA for the CDR3 is TGTGCCAGCAGCACAGGGGCCTTTAATGAAAAACTGTTTTTT.

In this sample, this clonotype turned up many times. The V call is TRBV19, the J call TRBJ2-7, with 8 bases aligning to TRBD1. The ends lost 5 bases at V and 4 bases at J; junction bases unmatched: 7. The CDR3 is 14 residues long. The germline CDR1 and CDR2 sequences are LNHDA and SQIVND (reference sequence). The CDR3 bases are TGTGCCAGTAGTCCGAGACAGGGGAGATACGAGCAGTACTTC. As protein: CASSPRQGRYEQYF.

The CDR3 reads CSAGGNVLTF. The CDR3 region has the DNA TGCAGTGCTGGGGGGAACGTCCTGACTTTC. J is TRBJ2-6 and V is TRBV20-1; tentatively, D is TRBD2 (6 bases). Trimming pared 5 bases from V and 10 bases from J, leaving 6 bases between. The CDR3 has 10 residues. Germline values: CDR1 DFQATT, CDR2 SNEGSKA (reference sequence).

This clonotype came up many times. This chain uses TRBV7-2 with TRBJ1-5; D not resolved. V lost 4 bases and J lost 11, with 9 bases in between. Germline V gene sequence: CDR1 SGHTA, CDR2 FQGNSA. There are 11 residues in the CDR3. The CDR3 protein is CASSSGGAQHF. As DNA, the CDR3 is TGTGCCAGCAGCTCCGGTGGGGCCCAGCATTTT.

This clonotype was observed at least ten times. The chain employs TRBV5-1 and TRBJ2-7; 8 bases are a match to TRBD1. The germline CDR1 and CDR2 sequences are SGHRS and YFSETQ. This CDR3 has 15 residues. V lost 4 bases to trimming and J lost 0 bases; unmatched junction nucleotides: 6. The CDR3 bases are TGCGCCAGCAGCCCGCAGACAGGGGACTCCTACGAGCAGTACTTC. Its protein product is CASSPQTGDSYEQYF.

The chain employs TRBV11-3 and TRBJ1-1; D gene unclear. Germline assignment: CDR1 SGHNT and CDR2 YENEEA. The CDR3 totals 14 residues. V lost 4 bases, J lost 1 base, and 10 bases lay in between. The DNA of the CDR3 is TGTGCCAGCAGCTGGACGGAATGGAACACTGAAGCTTTCTTT. Its protein is CASSWTEWNTEAFF.

Many counts were recorded for this clonotype. This sequence joins TRBV6-1 and TRBJ2-1; 12 positions agree with TRBD2. The CDR3 loop spans 16 amino acids. V dropped 4 bases and J dropped 8; count of bases not matched to a gene: 9. Per germline, CDR1 MNHNS and CDR2 SASEGT. CDR3 nucleotide sequence: TGTGCCAGCAGTGTCCCTAGCGGGAGGGCCCCGGATGAGCAGTTCTTC. Translation gives CASSVPSGRAPDEQFF.

This clonotype was recorded many times. The chain is built from TRBV20-1 and TRBJ2-1; weak D call: TRBD2 (6 bases). CDR3 length: 13 amino acids. V lost 3 bases, J lost 12 bases, and 18 bases lay in between. The germline CDR1 and CDR2 sequences are DFQATT and SNEGSKA (reference sequence). CDR3: CSASAAVTRSQFF. CDR3 DNA: TGCAGTGCTAGTGCCGCGGTGACTAGATCGCAGTTCTTC.

This clonotype came up many times. This sequence may be a read error, since a much larger clone differs from it by one base. CDR3 protein: CSARVTSGPAHF. CDR3 DNA: TGCAGTGCTAGAGTGACTAGCGGACCCGCACACTTC. V and J are TRBV20-1 and TRBJ2-7; 9 nucleotides match TRBD2. The CDR3 sequence is 12 residues long. Germline V gene lookup returns CDR1 DFQATT and CDR2 SNEGSKA (reference sequence).

The table lists this clonotype with many counts. J is TRBJ2-3 and V is TRBV10-3; D possibly corresponds to TRBD1 (6 bases). The CDR3 extends over 14 amino acids. V was shortened by 2 bases and J by 0 bases, with 6 bases between the two germline ends. CDR1 and CDR2 from the germline V gene are ENHRY and SYGVKD. This CDR3 is CAISEGQSTDTQYF. The CDR3 DNA reads as TGTGCCATCAGTGAGGGACAGAGCACAGATACGCAGTATTTT.

This clonotype was picked up one time. CDR3 sequence reads: CSAPTGVDTEAFF. Here the CDR3 DNA reads TGCAGTGCACCGACAGGGGTGGACACTGAAGCTTTCTTT. The chain carries TRBV20-1 and TRBJ1-1; TRBD1 aligns across 8 bases. With 6 bases clipped from V and 3 bases from J, the junction kept 6 bases outside the gene matches. Germline assignment: CDR1 DFQATT and CDR2 SNEGSKA (reference sequence). The length of the CDR3 is 13 residues.

The V and J genes are TRBV20-1 and TRBJ2-7; tentatively, D is TRBD2 (5 bases). The V gene's germline CDR1 is DFQATT and CDR2 SNEGSKA (reference sequence). This CDR3 spans 14 amino acids. Trimming cost V 4 bases and J 6 bases, with 19 bases left between them. This CDR3 reads CSAIDFEGNSEQYF. The CDR3 region has the DNA TGCAGTGCTATTGATTTCGAGGGAAACTCCGAGCAGTACTTC.

This clonotype was counted many times. The V gene is TRBV4-3, the J gene TRBJ2-5; possible D gene TRBD1, 6 bases. The CDR3 runs 16 residues. Germline CDR1 LGHNA, CDR2 YSLEER. Trimming shortened V by 2 bases and J by 5 bases, and 18 bases separated the two germline ends. The CDR3 protein is CASSQNLQGLEETQYF. Written as DNA, the CDR3 is TGCGCCAGCAGCCAAAACCTACAGGGTCTTGAGGAGACCCAGTACTTC.

This clonotype was counted many times. The chain is built from TRBV20-1 and TRBJ2-2; 11 bases match TRBD1. From germline, CDR1 is DFQATT and CDR2 SNEGSKA (reference sequence). This CDR3 region has 13 residues. The V segment lost 5 bases and the J segment 7 bases; nucleotides outside the gene matches: 3. The CDR3 sequence: CSAQGQGGGELFF. The CDR3 DNA reads TGCAGTGCTCAGGGACAGGGGGGCGGGGAGCTGTTTTTT.

The sample holds many counts of this clonotype. The chain uses TRBV28 and TRBJ2-7, with 7 nucleotides matching TRBD2. J lost 7 bases, V lost 2 bases, and 14 bases had no gene match. The CDR3 totals 16 residues. CDR1 MDHEN and CDR2 SYDVKM come from the germline V gene. The CDR3: CASSLMGGSSAREQYF. CDR3 in DNA: TGTGCCAGCAGTTTAATGGGCGGGAGCTCCGCGCGAGAGCAGTACTTC.

The sample holds many counts of this clonotype. The chain links TRBV20-1 to TRBJ2-1; TRBD2 aligns across 7 bases. In germline, CDR1 is DFQATT, CDR2 SNEGSKA (reference sequence). The CDR3 runs 16 residues. V trimming: 5 bases; J trimming: 8 bases; junction bases outside the gene matches: 18. The CDR3 loop is CSASRTGGGRGDEQFF. CDR3 in DNA: TGCAGTGCTTCCCGGACCGGTGGCGGGAGAGGCGATGAGCAGTTCTTC.

Many counts were recorded for this clonotype. The chain recombines TRBV28 with TRBJ2-7; a weak D match, TRBD1 (7 bases). Trimming stripped 2 bases from V and 5 bases from J, with 16 bases between. Germline loops: CDR1 MDHEN, CDR2 SYDVKM. This CDR3 has 15 residues. The CDR3 region has the DNA TGTGCCAGCAGTTTAAAGACAGGGAGGAAGAACGAGCAGTACTTC. Translated: CASSLKTGRKNEQYF.